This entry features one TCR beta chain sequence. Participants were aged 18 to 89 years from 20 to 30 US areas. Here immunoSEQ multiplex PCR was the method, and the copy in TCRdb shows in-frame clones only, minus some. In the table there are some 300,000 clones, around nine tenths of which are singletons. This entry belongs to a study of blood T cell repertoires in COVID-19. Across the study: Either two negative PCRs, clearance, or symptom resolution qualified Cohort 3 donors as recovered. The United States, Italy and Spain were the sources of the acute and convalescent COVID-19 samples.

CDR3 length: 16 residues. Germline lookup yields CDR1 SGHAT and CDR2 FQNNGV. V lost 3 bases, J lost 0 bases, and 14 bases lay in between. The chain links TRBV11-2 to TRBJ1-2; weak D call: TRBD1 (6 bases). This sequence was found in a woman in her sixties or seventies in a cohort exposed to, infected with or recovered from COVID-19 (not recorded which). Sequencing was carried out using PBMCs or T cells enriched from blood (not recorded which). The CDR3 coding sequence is TGTGCCAGCAGCTTGGGGGGCGGGGGCCCTAACTATGGCTACACCTTC. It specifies CASSLGGGGPNYGYTF. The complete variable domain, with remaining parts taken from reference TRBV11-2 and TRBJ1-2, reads EAGVAQSPRYKIIEKRQSVAFWCNPISGHATLYWYQQILGQGPKLLIQFQNNGVVDDSQLPKDRFSAERLKGVDSTLKIQPAKLEDSAVYLCASSLGGGGPNYGYTFGSGTRLTVV.